A single sample gave rise to the 3 T cell receptor beta chains below, sequenced in a study of T cell responses to AZD1222 COVID-19 vaccine. The assay was immunoSEQ multiplex PCR, and TCRdb's table has in-frame clones only and misses some. The data contain more than 150,000 clones, under 95% of them singletons. The sequencing used peripheral blood, collected 28 days after the second AZD1222 dose. These receptors were obtained from an adult who received the AZD1222 COVID-19 vaccine.

The V gene is TRBV5-4, the J gene TRBJ2-7; a weak D match, TRBD2 (6 bases). Trimming removed 4 bases from V and 4 bases from J, with 18 bases in between. The CDR3 consists of 15 residues. Germline V gene lookup returns CDR1 SGHNT and CDR2 YYREEE (reference sequence). CDR3 residues: CASSPGGRGAYEQYF. The CDR3 DNA reads as TGTGCCAGCAGCCCCGGTGGCCGCGGGGCTTACGAGCAGTACTTC.

The V and J genes are TRBV7-8 and TRBJ2-1; the D is unclear. Trimming left V 1 base short and J 8 bases short, with 3 bases between. From germline, CDR1 is SGHVS and CDR2 FQNEAQ. The CDR3 sequence is 11 residues long. CDR3 amino acids: CASSLEYEQFF. CDR3 DNA sequence: TGTGCCAGCAGCTTAGAGTATGAGCAGTTCTTC.

The CDR3 loop reads CASSYGPRETQYF. CDR3 bases: TGTGCCAGCAGTTACGGACCGAGGGAGACCCAGTACTTC. This chain connects TRBV6-2 or TRBV6-3 to TRBJ2-5; D call uncertain. CDR3 length: 13 residues. Trimming stripped 2 bases from V and 5 bases from J, with 9 bases between. CDR1 is MNHEY and CDR2 is SVGEGT in the germline V gene.